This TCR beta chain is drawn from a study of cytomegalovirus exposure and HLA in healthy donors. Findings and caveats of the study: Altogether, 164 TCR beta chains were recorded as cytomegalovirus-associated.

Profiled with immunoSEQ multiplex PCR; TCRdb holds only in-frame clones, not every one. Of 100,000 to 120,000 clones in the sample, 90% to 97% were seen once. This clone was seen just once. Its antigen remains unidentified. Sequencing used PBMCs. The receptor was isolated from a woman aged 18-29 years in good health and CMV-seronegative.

CDR3 region: CASSARTSGDDTQYF. CDR3 DNA sequence: TGTGCCAGCAGCGCCAGGACTAGCGGGGATGATACGCAGTATTTT. The chain combines TRBV11-3 with TRBJ2-3; 12 bases fit TRBD2. The germline V gene encodes CDR1 SGHNT and CDR2 YENEEA. The CDR3 sequence is 15 residues long. The trim removed 5 bases at V and 6 bases at J, leaving 6 bases unmatched. Full variable domain (remainder filled in from reference TRBV11-3 and TRBJ2-3): EAGVVQSPRYKIIEKKQPVAFWCNPISGHNTLYWYLQNLGQGPELLIRYENEEAVDDSQLPKDRFSAERLKGVDSTLKIQPAELGDSAVYLCASSARTSGDDTQYFGPGTRLTVL.